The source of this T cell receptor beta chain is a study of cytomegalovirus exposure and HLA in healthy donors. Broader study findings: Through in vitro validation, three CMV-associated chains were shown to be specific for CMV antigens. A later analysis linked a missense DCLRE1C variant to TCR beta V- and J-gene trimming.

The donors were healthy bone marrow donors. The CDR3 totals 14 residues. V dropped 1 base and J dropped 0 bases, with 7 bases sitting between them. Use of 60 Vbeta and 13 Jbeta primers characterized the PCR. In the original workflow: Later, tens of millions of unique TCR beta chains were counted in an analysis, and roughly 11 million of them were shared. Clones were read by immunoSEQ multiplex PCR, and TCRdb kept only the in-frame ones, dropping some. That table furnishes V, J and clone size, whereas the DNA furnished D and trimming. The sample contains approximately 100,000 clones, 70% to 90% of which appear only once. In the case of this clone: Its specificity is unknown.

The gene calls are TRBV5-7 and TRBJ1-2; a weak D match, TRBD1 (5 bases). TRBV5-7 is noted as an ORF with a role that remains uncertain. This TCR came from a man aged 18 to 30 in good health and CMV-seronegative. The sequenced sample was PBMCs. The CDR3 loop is CASSLTGANYGYTF. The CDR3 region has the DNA TGTGCCAGCAGCTTGACAGGAGCTAACTATGGCTACACCTTC.